Listed below are T cell receptor beta chains from one sample, sequenced in a study of CD8 T cells in Susac syndrome. MiXCR was run by TCRdb on the immunoSEQ multiplex PCR reads, yielding one entry per CDR3 protein. Among approximately 79,000 distinct CDR3 sequences, around 93% were seen once, and the ten largest hold approximately 0.45%. The sample taken for sequencing was CD8+ T cells from PBMCs. The receptors shown here come from a human donor with Susac syndrome. Each CDR3 is given with its conserved first and last residue. Fields, in order: J gene, V gene, clone size, D gene, CDR3 protein, CDR3 DNA. D genes are given only for firm matches. Rows give clone size only sometimes, using once, few, many, or a class for an expanded clone.

j_call: TRBJ1-2
v_call: TRBV12-3/TRBV12-4
clone_size: -
d_call: -
cdr3_aa: CASTPELVVGGYTF
cdr3_nt: TGTGCCAGCACTCCCGAGTTGGTCGTAGGTGGCTACACCTTC

j_call: TRBJ2-3
v_call: TRBV30
clone_size: -
d_call: TRBD1
cdr3_aa: CAWTLGWTGGSDTQYF
cdr3_nt: TGTGCCTGGACCCTGGGCTGGACAGGGGGATCGGATACGCAGTATTTT

j_call: TRBJ2-7
v_call: TRBV5-4
clone_size: -
d_call: -
cdr3_aa: CASSLGDLKSDEQYF
cdr3_nt: TGTGCCAGCAGCCTGGGGGACTTAAAGAGCGACGAGCAGTACTTC

j_call: TRBJ1-1
v_call: TRBV3-1
clone_size: once
d_call: -
cdr3_aa: CASGVTGNTEAFF
cdr3_nt: TGTGCCAGCGGAGTTACAGGGAACACTGAAGCTTTCTTT

j_call: TRBJ1-2
v_call: TRBV28
clone_size: -
d_call: -
cdr3_aa: CAARGMEGYTF
cdr3_nt: TGTGCCGCCAGGGGAATGGAGGGCTACACCTTC

j_call: TRBJ2-5
v_call: TRBV7-9
clone_size: -
d_call: TRBD2
cdr3_aa: CASSLGLAGETQYF
cdr3_nt: TGTGCCAGCAGCTTAGGACTAGCGGGAGAGACCCAGTACTTC

j_call: TRBJ2-2
v_call: TRBV12-3/TRBV12-4
clone_size: -
d_call: -
cdr3_aa: CASSSLGGIDTGELFF
cdr3_nt: TGTGCCAGCAGTTCGCTGGGCGGGATCGACACCGGGGAGCTGTTTTTT

j_call: TRBJ1-1
v_call: TRBV7-9
clone_size: -
d_call: -
cdr3_aa: CASSHRTDMNTEAFF
cdr3_nt: TGTGCCAGCAGTCACCGGACAGACATGAACACTGAAGCTTTCTTT

j_call: TRBJ1-5
v_call: TRBV7-9
clone_size: -
d_call: TRBD1
cdr3_aa: CASSSGQGIGQPQHF
cdr3_nt: TGTGCCAGCAGCTCGGGACAGGGGATCGGTCAGCCCCAGCATTTT

j_call: TRBJ2-5
v_call: TRBV7-3
clone_size: -
d_call: -
cdr3_aa: CASSLGGGETQYF
cdr3_nt: TGTGCCAGCAGTTTGGGCGGAGGGGAGACCCAGTACTTC

j_call: TRBJ2-5
v_call: TRBV12-3/TRBV12-4
clone_size: -
d_call: -
cdr3_aa: CASSLGRTQETQYF
cdr3_nt: TGTGCCAGCAGTTTGGGCAGAACGCAAGAGACCCAGTACTTC

j_call: TRBJ2-7
v_call: TRBV5-1
clone_size: -
d_call: -
cdr3_aa: CASSFVLAGRKDEQYF
cdr3_nt: TGCGCCAGCAGCTTTGTGTTGGCAGGGAGGAAGGACGAGCAGTACTTC

j_call: TRBJ2-7
v_call: TRBV7-2
clone_size: -
d_call: -
cdr3_aa: CASSVTYEQYF
cdr3_nt: TGTGCCAGCAGCGTCACCTACGAGCAGTACTTC

j_call: TRBJ2-7
v_call: TRBV7-6
clone_size: -
d_call: TRBD1
cdr3_aa: CASSFEGTGVYEQYF
cdr3_nt: TGTGCCAGCAGCTTTGAAGGGACAGGGGTCTACGAGCAGTACTTC

j_call: TRBJ2-7
v_call: TRBV7-9
clone_size: -
d_call: -
cdr3_aa: CASSSKQLYEQYF
cdr3_nt: TGTGCCAGCAGCTCCAAACAGCTCTACGAGCAGTACTTC

j_call: TRBJ1-2
v_call: TRBV28
clone_size: -
d_call: TRBD1
cdr3_aa: CASTSGTGGDYGYTF
cdr3_nt: TGTGCCAGTACCTCCGGGACAGGGGGCGACTATGGCTACACCTTC

j_call: TRBJ1-1
v_call: TRBV20-1
clone_size: -
d_call: -
cdr3_aa: CSARDWQSQGSGTEAFF
cdr3_nt: TGCAGTGCTAGAGATTGGCAGTCCCAGGGATCGGGCACTGAAGCTTTCTTT

j_call: TRBJ2-4
v_call: TRBV20-1
clone_size: -
d_call: TRBD2
cdr3_aa: CSARLSGAKNIQYF
cdr3_nt: TGCAGTGCTAGACTTAGCGGGGCCAAAAACATTCAGTACTTC

j_call: TRBJ2-7
v_call: TRBV5-1
clone_size: -
d_call: -
cdr3_aa: CASSLIQGRGEQYF
cdr3_nt: TGCGCCAGCAGCTTGATTCAGGGCAGAGGCGAGCAGTACTTC

j_call: TRBJ2-7
v_call: TRBV13
clone_size: -
d_call: TRBD1
cdr3_aa: CASSGTGGNEQYF
cdr3_nt: TGTGCCAGCAGCGGGACAGGGGGTAACGAGCAGTACTTC

j_call: TRBJ2-6
v_call: TRBV2
clone_size: -
d_call: -
cdr3_aa: CATTAGFSGANVLTF
cdr3_nt: TGTGCCACCACGGCAGGGTTTTCTGGGGCCAACGTCCTGACTTTC

j_call: TRBJ1-1
v_call: TRBV4-1
clone_size: -
d_call: TRBD1
cdr3_aa: CASSQPTGKNTEAFF
cdr3_nt: TGCGCCAGCAGCCAACCGACAGGGAAGAACACTGAAGCTTTCTTT

j_call: TRBJ2-7
v_call: TRBV6-5
clone_size: -
d_call: -
cdr3_aa: CASSYSGADSSYEQYF
cdr3_nt: TGTGCCAGCAGTTACTCCGGGGCGGACAGCTCCTACGAGCAGTACTTC

j_call: TRBJ1-1
v_call: TRBV28
clone_size: -
d_call: -
cdr3_aa: CASSLTDEAFF
cdr3_nt: TGTGCCAGCAGTTTAACGGATGAAGCTTTCTTT

j_call: TRBJ2-1
v_call: TRBV20-1
clone_size: -
d_call: -
cdr3_aa: CSARDRGRANNEQFF
cdr3_nt: TGCAGTGCTAGAGATAGAGGTAGGGCAAACAATGAGCAGTTCTTC

j_call: TRBJ1-1
v_call: TRBV12-3/TRBV12-4
clone_size: -
d_call: -
cdr3_aa: CASSLEARTEAFF
cdr3_nt: TGTGCCAGCAGTTTAGAAGCGCGCACTGAAGCTTTCTTT

j_call: TRBJ2-1
v_call: TRBV29-1
clone_size: -
d_call: TRBD2
cdr3_aa: CSVQGLAGLRYNEQFF
cdr3_nt: TGCAGCGTTCAAGGACTAGCGGGACTTCGCTACAATGAGCAGTTCTTC

j_call: TRBJ2-7
v_call: TRBV7-9
clone_size: -
d_call: TRBD1
cdr3_aa: CASSSGQAEQYF
cdr3_nt: TGTGCCAGCAGCTCGGGACAGGCAGAGCAGTACTTC

j_call: TRBJ2-2
v_call: TRBV27
clone_size: -
d_call: TRBD1
cdr3_aa: CASSADRGGTGELFF
cdr3_nt: TGTGCCAGCAGTGCCGACAGGGGTGGGACCGGGGAGCTGTTTTTT

j_call: TRBJ2-2
v_call: TRBV28
clone_size: -
d_call: TRBD1
cdr3_aa: CASSSDRVPNTGELFF
cdr3_nt: TGTGCCAGCAGTTCAGACAGGGTCCCGAACACCGGGGAGCTGTTTTTT

j_call: TRBJ1-3
v_call: TRBV6-2/TRBV6-3
clone_size: -
d_call: -
cdr3_aa: CASSYTISGNTIYF
cdr3_nt: TGTGCCAGCAGTTACACCATCTCTGGAAACACCATATATTTT

j_call: TRBJ2-3
v_call: TRBV20-1
clone_size: -
d_call: -
cdr3_aa: CSAQLLRDPSTDTQYF
cdr3_nt: TGCAGTGCTCAATTACTCAGGGACCCTAGCACAGATACGCAGTATTTT

j_call: TRBJ1-1
v_call: TRBV20-1
clone_size: -
d_call: TRBD1
cdr3_aa: CSVSIGGAEAFF
cdr3_nt: TGCAGTGTCAGCATAGGGGGCGCTGAAGCTTTCTTT

j_call: TRBJ2-7
v_call: TRBV24-1
clone_size: -
d_call: -
cdr3_aa: CAPGLPRTYEQYF
cdr3_nt: TGTGCCCCCGGGCTCCCTAGAACCTACGAGCAGTACTTC

j_call: TRBJ1-2
v_call: TRBV4-1
clone_size: -
d_call: -
cdr3_aa: CASSQDSPQANYGYTF
cdr3_nt: TGCGCCAGCAGCCAAGACTCACCACAGGCTAACTATGGCTACACCTTC

j_call: TRBJ1-5
v_call: TRBV19
clone_size: -
d_call: -
cdr3_aa: CASSVTGTAPNQPQHF
cdr3_nt: TGTGCCAGTAGTGTCACCGGGACGGCCCCCAATCAACCCCAGCATTTT

j_call: TRBJ2-7
v_call: TRBV2
clone_size: -
d_call: -
cdr3_aa: CASSDDRLERHEQYF
cdr3_nt: TGTGCCAGCAGTGACGACAGACTAGAGCGCCACGAGCAGTACTTC

j_call: TRBJ2-5
v_call: TRBV11-2
clone_size: -
d_call: -
cdr3_aa: CASSLGQKETQYF
cdr3_nt: TGTGCCAGCAGCTTAGGGCAGAAAGAGACCCAGTACTTC

j_call: TRBJ2-6
v_call: TRBV5-1
clone_size: -
d_call: -
cdr3_aa: CASSLVEGYSGANVLTF
cdr3_nt: TGCGCCAGCTCCCTCGTGGAGGGGTATTCGGGGGCCAACGTCCTGACTTTC

j_call: TRBJ1-1
v_call: TRBV20-1
clone_size: -
d_call: -
cdr3_aa: CSANPPDTEAFF
cdr3_nt: TGCAGTGCTAACCCTCCGGACACTGAAGCTTTCTTT

j_call: TRBJ2-7
v_call: TRBV29-1
clone_size: -
d_call: -
cdr3_aa: CSVSSEMRTSSYEQYF
cdr3_nt: TGCAGCGTTTCCTCGGAAATGCGGACCAGCTCCTACGAGCAGTACTTC

j_call: TRBJ2-3
v_call: TRBV7-2
clone_size: -
d_call: -
cdr3_aa: CASSFGGASTDTQYF
cdr3_nt: TGTGCCAGCAGCTTTGGCGGGGCCAGCACAGATACGCAGTATTTT

j_call: TRBJ2-1
v_call: TRBV3-1
clone_size: -
d_call: TRBD2
cdr3_aa: CASSPPIAQAGNEQFF
cdr3_nt: TGTGCCAGCAGCCCCCCCATAGCGCAAGCGGGGAATGAGCAGTTCTTC

j_call: TRBJ2-1
v_call: TRBV9
clone_size: -
d_call: TRBD2
cdr3_aa: CASSGLAGGPVNEQFF
cdr3_nt: TGTGCCAGCAGCGGGTTAGCGGGAGGGCCGGTAAATGAGCAGTTCTTC

j_call: TRBJ2-1
v_call: TRBV7-8
clone_size: -
d_call: TRBD2
cdr3_aa: CASSLGTSGTYNEQFF
cdr3_nt: TGTGCCAGCAGCCTTGGGACTAGCGGGACCTACAATGAGCAGTTCTTC

j_call: TRBJ2-7
v_call: TRBV7-2
clone_size: -
d_call: -
cdr3_aa: CASSHEGTLLGYEQYF
cdr3_nt: TGTGCCAGCAGCCACGAGGGGACTTTGTTGGGCTACGAGCAGTACTTC

j_call: TRBJ2-3
v_call: TRBV28
clone_size: -
d_call: TRBD2
cdr3_aa: CASSRLAGGGTDTQYF
cdr3_nt: TGTGCCAGCAGTAGACTAGCTGGTGGGGGCACAGATACGCAGTATTTT

j_call: TRBJ2-7
v_call: TRBV28
clone_size: -
d_call: TRBD2
cdr3_aa: CASSYVLAGIYEQYF
cdr3_nt: TGTGCCAGCAGCTACGTTCTAGCGGGTATCTACGAGCAGTACTTC

j_call: TRBJ1-2
v_call: TRBV5-1
clone_size: -
d_call: -
cdr3_aa: CASRLSGANYGYTF
cdr3_nt: TGCGCCAGCCGCCTATCGGGGGCTAACTATGGCTACACCTTC

j_call: TRBJ1-1
v_call: TRBV4-1
clone_size: -
d_call: -
cdr3_aa: CASRLHWDTEAFF
cdr3_nt: TGCGCCAGCAGACTACATTGGGATACTGAAGCTTTCTTT